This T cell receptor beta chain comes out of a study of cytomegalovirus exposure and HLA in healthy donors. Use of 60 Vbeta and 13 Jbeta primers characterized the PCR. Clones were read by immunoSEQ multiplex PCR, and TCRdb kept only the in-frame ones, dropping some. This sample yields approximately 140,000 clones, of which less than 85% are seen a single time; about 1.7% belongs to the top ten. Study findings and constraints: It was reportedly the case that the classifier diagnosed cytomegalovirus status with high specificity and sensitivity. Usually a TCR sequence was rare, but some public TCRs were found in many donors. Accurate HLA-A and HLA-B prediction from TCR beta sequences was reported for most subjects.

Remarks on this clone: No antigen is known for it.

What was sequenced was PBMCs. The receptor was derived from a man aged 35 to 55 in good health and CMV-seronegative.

The CDR3 DNA follows: TGTGCCAGCAGCTTAGTGCCCTCCGAGAATGGGTACTTC. It is translated as CASSLVPSENGYF. The genes are TRBV7-2 and TRBJ2-4; D not certain. V dropped 1 base and J dropped 15 bases, with 16 bases sitting between them. Germline-derived CDR1 and CDR2 are SGHTA and FQGNSA. The length of the CDR3 is 13 residues.